The 10 T cell receptor beta chains given below trace back to one sample, sequenced in a study of control samples from healthy donors and cancer patients. Sequencing used immunoSEQ multiplex PCR; TCRdb keeps in-frame clones, though not all of them. The table records over 200,000 clones, approximately 80% of them present only once. Input material: PBMCs. The receptors were sampled from an older woman with lung cancer.

The chain links TRBV6-1 to TRBJ2-7, with 9 bases matching TRBD2. Germline CDR1 and CDR2: MNHNS and SASEGT. V was pared by 2 bases and J by 3 bases, with 5 bases of the junction left unmatched. This CDR3 has 15 residues. CDR3 protein: CASSEFAGGGYEQYF. Here the CDR3 DNA reads TGTGCCAGCAGTGAATTTGCGGGAGGGGGCTACGAGCAGTACTTC.

The chain uses TRBV5-5 and TRBJ1-2, with a weak D call TRBD1 (6 bases). V dropped 4 bases and J dropped 3 bases, with 16 bases sitting between them. CDR1 is SGHKS, CDR2 YYEKEE, per germline (reference sequence). The CDR3 totals 15 residues. CDR3 DNA: TGTGCCAGCAGCCCCGGGACACCTATCTACTATGGCTACACCTTC. Protein: CASSPGTPIYYGYTF.

This chain uses TRBV5-1 with TRBJ2-3; TRBD2 matches 7 bases. In germline, CDR1 is SGHRS, CDR2 YFSETQ. There are 15 residues in the CDR3. V lost 1 base to trimming and J lost 1 base; unmatched junction nucleotides: 3. CDR3 nucleotide sequence: TGCGCCAGCAGCTTGACCCTAGCGGGCACAGATACGCAGTATTTT. As protein: CASSLTLAGTDTQYF.

This chain connects TRBV6-4 to TRBJ1-4; no clear D. The CDR3 consists of 11 residues. In germline, CDR1 is MRHNA, CDR2 SNTAGT. The CDR3 region has the DNA TGTGCAGGACCGCCCCAAGAAAAACTGTTTTTT. Translating it yields CAGPPQEKLFF.

This chain links TRBV29-1 with TRBJ2-3; TRBD2 agrees at 8 bases. This CDR3 region has 15 residues. The germline V gene has CDR1 SQVTM and CDR2 ANQGSEA. With 4 bases clipped from V and 0 bases from J, the junction kept 6 bases outside the gene matches. CDR3 sequence reads: CSVVLLAGSTDTQYF. The CDR3, as DNA: TGCAGCGTTGTCCTTTTAGCGGGAAGCACAGATACGCAGTATTTT.

This chain links TRBV5-1 with TRBJ1-1, with D maybe TRBD1 (6 bases). CDR1 and CDR2 (germline): SGHRS, YFSETQ. The CDR3 spans 15 residues. V lost 5 bases and J lost 0, with 14 bases in between. CDR3 region: CASSTQGLMNTEAFF. The CDR3, as DNA: TGCGCCAGCAGTACACAGGGTTTAATGAACACTGAAGCTTTCTTT.

The chain has TRBV10-3 and TRBJ2-5; 7 bases are a match to TRBD2. The V gene's germline CDR1 is ENHRY and CDR2 SYGVKD. J gave up 2 bases and V 0 bases, and 15 bases lay outside the gene matches. The CDR3 has 19 amino acids. CDR3 amino acids: CAISESTTSPLLFQETQYF. As DNA, the CDR3 is TGTGCCATCAGTGAGTCGACGACTAGCCCACTACTATTTCAAGAGACCCAGTACTTC.

The rearrangement joins TRBV4-1 to TRBJ2-3, with a tentative D call TRBD2 (5 bases). V lost 0 bases, J lost 0 bases, and 10 bases lay in between. This CDR3 has 16 amino acids. Per the germline V gene, CDR1 is MGHRA and CDR2 is YSYEKL. The CDR3 sequence: CASSQEIRGSTDTQYF. CDR3 DNA: TGCGCCAGCAGCCAAGAAATTCGAGGGAGCACAGATACGCAGTATTTT.

The chain is built from TRBV7-9 and TRBJ2-3; D gene uncertain. In germline, CDR1 is SEHNR, CDR2 FQNEAQ (reference sequence). This CDR3 is 13 amino acids long. Deletions cut 3 bases from V and 2 bases from J, with 6 bases between. The CDR3 sequence: CASSFRPTDTQYF. CDR3 bases: TGTGCCAGCAGCTTCCGCCCCACAGATACGCAGTATTTT.

The rearrangement links TRBV7-2 to TRBJ1-4; D unclear. The CDR3 runs to 12 residues. CDR1 and CDR2 (germline): SGHTA, FQGNSA. V was cut by 6 bases and J by 3 bases, with 5 bases left in between. In DNA form, the CDR3 reads TGTGCCAGCAGTAACCCTAATGAAAAACTGTTTTTT. Protein sequence: CASSNPNEKLFF.